The rows below give T cell receptor beta chains drawn from one sample of a study of cytomegalovirus exposure and HLA in healthy donors. Generated by immunoSEQ multiplex PCR, the TCRdb table keeps only in-frame clones and is missing some. The table lists hundreds of thousands of clones, 70% to 90% of them singletons. The specimen sequenced was PBMCs. Source of these receptors: a woman younger than 30 in good health and CMV-seronegative. The CDR3 runs from the conserved cysteine through the conserved F or W. D genes are given only for firm matches. Only part of the rows carry a size: once, few, many, or a class if the clone is expanded.

CASSETSGTTDTQYF	TGTGCCAGCAGTGAGACTAGCGGGACCACAGATACGCAGTATTTT	TRBV2	TRBJ2-3	TRBD2	-	15
CASSGLAAGEQYF	TGTGCCAGCAGTGGTCTAGCGGCGGGGGAGCAGTACTTC	TRBV2	TRBJ2-7	TRBD2	-	13
CASYVAGDTGELFF	TGCGCCAGCTACGTCGCGGGGGACACCGGGGAGCTGTTTTTT	TRBV10-2	TRBJ2-2	TRBD2	once	14
CATSKEAGASYEQYF	TGTGCCACCAGCAAAGAGGCAGGGGCCTCCTACGAGCAGTACTTC	TRBV15	TRBJ2-7	-	-	15
CASSLQGAFGYTF	TGTGCCAGCAGCCTACAGGGGGCTTTTGGCTACACCTTC	TRBV28	TRBJ1-2	TRBD1	-	13
CAISDPSGTSYEQYF	TGTGCCATCAGTGACCCTAGCGGGACTTCCTACGAGCAGTACTTC	TRBV10-3	TRBJ2-7	TRBD2	-	15
CASSHQADPNYGYTF	TGTGCCAGCAGCCATCAGGCAGATCCTAACTATGGCTACACCTTC	TRBV4-2	TRBJ1-2	-	-	15
CASSSTGLEQYF	TGTGCCAGCAGCTCCACCGGACTGGAGCAGTACTTC	TRBV13	TRBJ2-7	-	-	12
CASRSSYEQYF	TGTGCCAGCAGGAGCTCCTACGAGCAGTACTTC	TRBV2	TRBJ2-7	-	-	11
CASSPVQTGMEKLFF	TGTGCCAGCAGTCCTGTACAGACAGGGATGGAAAAACTGTTTTTT	TRBV28	TRBJ1-4	TRBD1	-	15
CASSLAGEGNQPQHF	TGTGCCAGCAGCTTAGCGGGAGAGGGCAATCAGCCCCAGCATTTT	TRBV7-8	TRBJ1-5	-	-	15
CAWSPSGGADTQYF	TGTGCCTGGAGTCCGAGCGGGGGGGCAGATACGCAGTATTTT	TRBV30	TRBJ2-3	TRBD2	-	14
CASGGTVYNEQFF	TGTGCCAGCGGGGGGACAGTATACAATGAGCAGTTCTTC	TRBV6-6	TRBJ2-1	-	-	13
CASSFAETSKQYF	TGTGCCAGCAGCTTCGCAGAAACCTCGAAGCAGTACTTC	TRBV7-9	TRBJ2-7	-	-	13
CASRSIAQGFTEAFF	TGTGCCAGCAGAAGTATAGCACAGGGGTTCACTGAAGCTTTCTTT	TRBV2	TRBJ1-1	TRBD1	-	15
CASSFRGWRTGELFF	TGTGCCAGCAGCTTCAGGGGCTGGCGCACCGGGGAGCTGTTTTTT	TRBV5-8	TRBJ2-2	-	-	15
CASRTGNTEAFF	TGCGCCAGCAGAACCGGGAACACTGAAGCTTTCTTT	TRBV10-2	TRBJ1-1	-	-	12
CASSKDRGKNTEAFF	TGTGCCAGTAGTAAGGACAGGGGGAAGAACACTGAAGCTTTCTTT	TRBV19	TRBJ1-1	TRBD1	-	15
CASSSTRTPSGQYF	TGTGCCAGCAGCTCAACCAGAACCCCCTCGGGGCAGTACTTC	TRBV7-8	TRBJ2-7	-	-	14
CASSYQGIYEQYF	TGTGCCAGCAGTTACCAGGGTATCTACGAGCAGTACTTC	TRBV28	TRBJ2-7	-	few	13
CSAGGGNYGYTF	TGCAGCGCGGGGGGTGGGAACTATGGCTACACCTTC	TRBV29-1	TRBJ1-2	-	once	12
CASSPPVSGNTIYF	TGCGCCAGCAGCCCTCCAGTTTCTGGAAACACCATATATTTT	TRBV4-1	TRBJ1-3	-	-	14
CATLGEVEAFF	TGTGCTACATTGGGGGAGGTCGAAGCTTTCTTT	TRBV12-5	TRBJ1-1	-	-	11
CASSEALRGGEQFF	TGTGCCAGCAGTGAAGCGCTTCGGGGAGGTGAGCAGTTCTTC	TRBV2	TRBJ2-1	-	-	14
CASSLAHGAYTEAFF	TGTGCCAGCAGCTTAGCCCATGGGGCGTACACTGAAGCTTTCTTT	TRBV11-2	TRBJ1-1	-	-	15
CASRQGAGGYTF	TGTGCCAGCAGACAGGGGGCGGGTGGCTACACCTTC	TRBV25-1	TRBJ1-2	TRBD1	few	12
CASLNRDRGLHTEAFF	TGTGCCAGCCTCAACCGGGACAGGGGGCTCCACACTGAAGCTTTCTTT	TRBV27	TRBJ1-1	TRBD1	-	16